Each of the 31 T cell receptor beta chains below was sequenced from the same sample in a study of blood T cell repertoires in COVID-19. Clones were read by immunoSEQ multiplex PCR, and TCRdb kept only the in-frame ones, dropping some. Among around 220,000 clones, approximately 79% were seen once, and the ten largest hold 4.5% to 6%. Source material: peripheral blood. These receptors all stem from a woman over 75 with active or convalescent COVID-19.

The chain is built from TRBV7-2 and TRBJ1-2; 8 nucleotides match TRBD1. The CDR3 contains 13 residues. V lost 5 bases, J lost 7 bases, and 6 bases stayed unmatched. Germline-derived CDR1 and CDR2 are SGHTA and FQGNSA. The CDR3 protein is CASSPDRVGGYTF. For the CDR3, the DNA is TGTGCCAGCAGCCCGGACAGGGTTGGTGGCTACACCTTC.

This chain uses TRBV4-1 with TRBJ2-7; D unresolved. CDR3 length equals 15 residues. Germline V gives CDR1 MGHRA, CDR2 YSYEKL. Trimming removed 0 bases at V and 1 base at J, with 10 bases between. The chain's CDR3 is CASSQDSVISYEQYF. CDR3 coding DNA: TGCGCCAGCAGCCAAGACAGCGTAATTTCCTACGAGCAGTACTTC.

The chain combines TRBV6-4 with TRBJ2-1; TRBD1 matches 7 bases. Germline V gene sequence: CDR1 MRHNA, CDR2 SNTAGT. V shed 5 bases, J shed 2 bases, and the junction held 6 bases outside the gene matches. This CDR3 spans 15 amino acids. The DNA of the CDR3 is TGTGCCAGCAGTAGACAGGGAAACACCTACAATGAGCAGTTCTTC. Amino acids: CASSRQGNTYNEQFF.

The rearrangement joins TRBV19 to TRBJ1-2; D unclear. There are 12 residues in the CDR3. From germline, CDR1 is LNHDA and CDR2 SQIVND (reference sequence). V was trimmed by 6 bases and J by 6 bases, leaving 11 bases between them. CDR3 protein: CASRTATHGYTF. For the CDR3, the DNA is TGTGCCAGTAGGACGGCGACACATGGCTACACCTTC.

V gene TRBV6-1 combines with J gene TRBJ1-3; no clear D. Trimming shortened V by 2 bases and J by 2 bases, and 10 bases separated the two germline ends. Germline assignment: CDR1 MNHNS and CDR2 SASEGT. The CDR3 totals 15 residues. Here the CDR3 reads CASSEFTGTGNTIYF. In nucleotides, the CDR3 is TGTGCCAGCAGTGAATTCACGGGGACTGGAAACACCATATATTTT.

This clone showed up just once. The rearrangement uses TRBV19 and TRBJ1-2, with 7 bases identical to TRBD1. CDR3 length: 15 residues. Trimming took 0 bases from V and 3 from J; bases not matched to a gene: 4. The germline gives CDR1 LNHDA, CDR2 SQIVND (reference sequence). CDR3 sequence: CASSIDPGQYYGYTF. Here the CDR3 DNA reads TGTGCCAGTAGTATAGACCCGGGACAGTACTATGGCTACACCTTC.

This chain's CDR3 is CASSSSQGASNQPQHF. CDR3 DNA sequence: TGTGCCAGCAGTTCCTCGCAGGGGGCTAGCAATCAGCCCCAGCATTTT. V usage is TRBV28 and J usage is TRBJ1-5; TRBD1 matches 8 bases. V lost 4 bases, J lost 0 bases, and 5 bases stayed unmatched. The V gene's germline CDR1 is MDHEN and CDR2 SYDVKM. The CDR3 totals 16 residues.

This sequence joins TRBV2 and TRBJ1-1; the D gene is possibly TRBD1 (6 bases). Looked up from germline, CDR1 is SNHLY and CDR2 is FYNNEI. CDR3 length: 14 amino acids. V gave up 4 bases and J gave up 0 bases, with 9 bases separating them. The CDR3: CASSAGDMNTEAFF. CDR3 coding DNA: TGTGCCAGCAGTGCAGGGGATATGAACACTGAAGCTTTCTTT.

The chain carries TRBV5-6 and TRBJ1-1; D is unresolved. In germline, CDR1 is SGHDT, CDR2 YYEEEE. CDR3 length equals 14 residues. The germline V and J ends were trimmed by 4 bases and 1 base, with 11 bases remaining between them. In DNA form, the CDR3 reads TGTGCCAGCAGCCTATTTCCGGGGAACACTGAAGCTTTCTTT. This sequence encodes CASSLFPGNTEAFF.

The V gene is TRBV14, the J gene TRBJ2-3; TRBD2 aligns across 7 bases. V dropped 1 base and J dropped 4; count of bases not matched to a gene: 8. The CDR3 extends over 16 amino acids. Germline CDR1 and CDR2: SGHDN and FVKESK. The DNA of the CDR3 is TGTGCCAGCAGCCAAGGAGGGGCGGGAGAGGCAGATACGCAGTATTTT. Encoded protein: CASSQGGAGEADTQYF.

The chain uses TRBV28 and TRBJ1-4; the match to TRBD1 covers 11 bases. This CDR3 contains 14 residues. The junction had 4 bases not matched to a gene; V was cut back by 7 bases and J by 6 bases. Germline lookup yields CDR1 MDHEN and CDR2 SYDVKM. The CDR3 sequence is CASTWTGGYEKLFF. In DNA, the CDR3 is TGTGCCAGCACTTGGACAGGGGGCTATGAAAAACTGTTTTTT.

The chain has TRBV24-1 and TRBJ1-1; 11 bases line up with TRBD1. This CDR3 is built from 16 residues. Trimming removed 4 bases from V and 3 bases from J; junction bases left unmatched: 6. The V gene's germline CDR1 is KGHDR and CDR2 SFDVKD. The chain's CDR3 is CATSDRDRGFDTEAFF. In DNA, the CDR3 is TGTGCCACCAGTGACCGGGACAGGGGGTTTGACACTGAAGCTTTCTTT.

The chain couples TRBV29-1 to TRBJ2-3, with 9 nucleotides matching TRBD1. V gave up 6 bases and J gave up 4 bases; unmatched junction bases: 8. The CDR3 sequence is 14 residues long. Looked up from germline, CDR1 is SQVTM and CDR2 is ANQGSEA. This CDR3 is CSVEIGQGPDTQYF. CDR3 DNA sequence: TGCAGCGTCGAGATTGGACAGGGGCCAGATACGCAGTATTTT.

The chain carries TRBV29-1 and TRBJ1-2; maybe TRBD1 (5 bases). Germline lookup yields CDR1 SQVTM and CDR2 ANQGSEA. The CDR3 consists of 13 residues. The ends were cut back, 0 bases at V and 5 bases at J, with 10 bases in the middle. The CDR3 reads CSVEEGVLYGYTF. The CDR3 bases are TGCAGCGTTGAAGAAGGGGTCCTATATGGCTACACCTTC.

CDR3 residues: CASSARSTGEDTEAFF. The CDR3 DNA sequence: TGTGCCAGCAGCGCCCGATCGACAGGGGAGGACACTGAAGCTTTCTTT. The chain joins TRBV4-2 to TRBJ1-1, with 8 nucleotides matching TRBD1. The V gene end was trimmed by 5 bases and the J gene end by 3 bases; junction bases not matched to a gene: 11. Germline values: CDR1 LGHNA, CDR2 YNFKEQ. The CDR3 contains 16 residues.

The CDR3 bases are TGTGCCAGTAGTATAGACAGAAGCAATCAGCCCCAGCATTTT. The encoded protein is CASSIDRSNQPQHF. The V and J genes are TRBV19 and TRBJ1-5; no definite D call. Germline loops: CDR1 LNHDA, CDR2 SQIVND (reference sequence). The CDR3 sequence is 14 residues long. V shed 0 bases and J shed 1 base, with 4 bases lying between them.

The V call is TRBV6-5, the J call TRBJ1-6; 8 nucleotides agree with TRBD1. J was trimmed by 10 bases and V by 4 bases; bases with no gene match: 6. CDR3 length: 14 residues. Germline CDR1 and CDR2: MNHEY and SVGAGI. Here the CDR3 reads CASSSGQAVSPLHF. CDR3 bases: TGTGCCAGCAGTTCGGGACAGGCCGTCTCACCCCTCCACTTT.

The rearrangement joins TRBV3-1 (or the pseudogene TRBV3-2) to TRBJ1-6; TRBD1 matches at 8 bases. The CDR3 has 19 residues. Germline trimming cut 4 bases from V and 6 bases from J; bases unmatched to any gene: 17. Looked up from germline, CDR1 is LGHDT and CDR2 is YNNKEL (reference sequence). DNA of the CDR3: TGTGCCAGCAGCCCCCTAGGAGGAAACAGGGGGTTGAGTAATTCACCCCTCCACTTT. Amino acid sequence: CASSPLGGNRGLSNSPLHF.

The V gene is TRBV5-1, the J gene TRBJ2-5; the match to TRBD1 covers 9 bases. Per germline, CDR1 SGHRS and CDR2 YFSETQ. The CDR3 covers 15 residues. V lost 3 bases and J lost 5; bases outside the gene matches: 8. CDR3 residues: CASSSQGQGSETQYF. In DNA, the CDR3 is TGCGCCAGCAGCTCCCAGGGACAGGGATCGGAGACCCAGTACTTC.

The chain carries TRBV7-9 and TRBJ1-2; 7 nucleotides match TRBD1. The V and J ends lost 5 bases and 0 bases, in that order; junction bases with no gene match: 12. Per the germline V gene, CDR1 is SEHNR and CDR2 is FQNEAQ (reference sequence). CDR3 length: 17 residues. The CDR3: CASSPPTGQLANYGYTF. The DNA of the CDR3 is TGTGCCAGCAGCCCCCCAACGGGACAGCTGGCTAACTATGGCTACACCTTC.

The CDR3 reads CASSFAGAPPDTQYF. DNA of the CDR3: TGCGCCAGCAGCTTTGCGGGGGCACCCCCAGATACGCAGTATTTT. The V call is TRBV5-1, the J call TRBJ2-3, with D maybe TRBD2 (7 bases). This CDR3 contains 15 residues. With 2 bases removed from V and 4 bases from J, the gap between germline ends came to 14 bases. Germline CDR1 SGHRS, CDR2 YFSETQ.

The chain joins TRBV7-9 to TRBJ2-1; 9 bases line up with TRBD2. Germline trimming cut 5 bases from V and 7 bases from J; bases unmatched to any gene: 6. This CDR3 has 14 residues. CDR1 and CDR2 (germline): SEHNR, FQNEAQ (reference sequence). The CDR3 is CASSLRLAENEQFF. The CDR3 DNA reads as TGTGCCAGCAGCCTCCGACTAGCGGAGAATGAGCAGTTCTTC.

V is TRBV28 and J is TRBJ1-1; D remains ambiguous. V gave up 4 bases and J gave up 5 bases, with 14 bases separating them. Germline values: CDR1 MDHEN, CDR2 SYDVKM. The CDR3 covers 14 residues. CDR3 coding DNA: TGTGCCAGCAGTTCAAACTCTGGCGGGACTGAAGCTTTCTTT. This sequence encodes CASSSNSGGTEAFF.

The rearrangement joins TRBV15 to TRBJ1-4, with TRBD1 as a possible D gene (6 bases). In germline, CDR1 is LNHNV, CDR2 YYDKDF (reference sequence). V was clipped by 1 base and J by 8 bases, with 11 bases between them. The CDR3 has 14 amino acids. The CDR3 region has the DNA TGTGCCACCAGCAGAGGGAGACAGGAAGAAAAACTGTTTTTT. It codes for CATSRGRQEEKLFF.

The chain combines TRBV2 with TRBJ1-5, with D possibly matching TRBD1 (5 bases). The CDR3 totals 14 residues. The V gene lost 6 bases and the J gene lost 5 bases, with 14 bases spanning the gap. Germline lookup yields CDR1 SNHLY and CDR2 FYNNEI. The CDR3 region is CASRQGSVDQPQHF. The CDR3 region has the DNA TGTGCCAGCAGGCAGGGATCCGTGGATCAGCCCCAGCATTTT.

This chain uses TRBV5-1 with TRBJ2-3, with TRBD2 as a possible D gene (6 bases). Germline V gives CDR1 SGHRS, CDR2 YFSETQ. V was clipped by 3 bases and J by 5 bases, with 13 bases between them. The CDR3 contains 14 residues. The CDR3 loop is CASSSGGVVDTQYF. As DNA, the CDR3 is TGCGCCAGCAGCTCCGGGGGAGTGGTAGATACGCAGTATTTT. The full variable domain, with the rest looked up from reference TRBV5-1 and TRBJ2-3, is KAGVTQTPRYLIKTRGQQVTLSCSPISGHRSVSWYQQTPGQGLQFLFEYFSETQRNKGNFPGRFSGRQFSNSRSEMNVSTLELGDSALYLCASSSGGVVDTQYFGPGTRLTVL.

The J gene is TRBJ1-5, the V gene TRBV4-1; D not certain. V was pared by 1 base and J by 0 bases, with 10 bases between. The CDR3 is 16 amino acids. Germline V gene data show CDR1 as MGHRA and CDR2 as YSYEKL. The CDR3 nucleotides are TGCGCCAGCAGCCAAGGGCCAGAACATAGCAATCAGCCCCAGCATTTT. This sequence encodes CASSQGPEHSNQPQHF.

V and J are TRBV16 and TRBJ2-1; D ambiguous. Germline CDR1 is KGHSY and CDR2 is FQNENV. The V end lost 6 bases, the J end lost 5 bases, and 14 bases lay between the germline ends. The CDR3 is made up of 14 amino acids. CDR3 sequence reads: CASSPDWRDNEQFF. CDR3 in DNA: TGTGCCAGCAGTCCAGACTGGCGAGACAATGAGCAGTTCTTC.

The V gene is TRBV4-1, the J gene TRBJ1-4; D unclear. Trimming pared 0 bases from V and 1 base from J, leaving 6 bases between. CDR1 is MGHRA and CDR2 is YSYEKL in the germline V gene. The CDR3 sequence is 15 residues long. The CDR3, as DNA: TGCGCCAGCAGCCAAGATAGCGGAACTAATGAAAAACTGTTTTTT. Its translation: CASSQDSGTNEKLFF.

This CDR3 is CSVEGATGLADTQYF. The CDR3 DNA sequence: TGCAGCGTTGAAGGAGCGACAGGGTTAGCAGATACGCAGTATTTT. The chain carries TRBV29-1 and TRBJ2-3, with 7 nucleotides matching TRBD1. CDR1 SQVTM and CDR2 ANQGSEA come from the germline V gene. The V and J ends lost 1 base and 4 bases, in that order; junction bases with no gene match: 8. The CDR3 extends over 15 amino acids.

V usage is TRBV3-1 (or the pseudogene TRBV3-2) and J usage is TRBJ2-3, with TRBD2 identical over 8 bases. The CDR3 covers 15 residues. V was pared by 2 bases and J by 5 bases, with 6 bases of the junction left unmatched. CDR1 LGHDT and CDR2 YNNKEL come from the germline V gene (reference sequence). CDR3 DNA sequence: TGTGCCAGCAGCCAATGGGCGGGAGGAGGAGATACGCAGTATTTT. Translating gives CASSQWAGGGDTQYF.